Following are 17 T cell receptor beta chains from one sample sequenced in a study of T cells after yellow fever vaccination. TCRdb processed the 5' RACE reads anew with MiXCR; each CDR3 protein has one entry. The table shows hundreds of thousands of distinct CDR3 sequences, with less than 4.5% occurring only once. Sequenced material: PBMCs, taken on the day of the yellow fever booster vaccination. These receptors were taken from a man younger than 35 who received the YFV17D yellow fever vaccine.

This clonotype appeared many times. V gene TRBV7-2 combines with J gene TRBJ2-7; D tentatively reads TRBD1 or TRBD2 (5 bases each). The CDR3 loop spans 16 amino acids. V was cut by 5 bases and J by 4 bases, with 21 bases left in between. Per germline, CDR1 SGHTA and CDR2 FQGNSA. The CDR3 spells CASSPRTREPIYEQYF. The CDR3 coding sequence is TGTGCCAGCAGCCCCAGGACAAGGGAGCCTATATACGAGCAGTACTTC.

This clonotype was detected ten times or more. The chain employs TRBV5-1 and TRBJ2-3; D is ambiguous. From germline, CDR1 is SGHRS and CDR2 YFSETQ. CDR3 length equals 13 residues. The V and J ends lost 0 bases and 4 bases respectively, with 6 bases between them. The CDR3 spells CASSLVPSDTQYF. DNA for the CDR3: TGCGCCAGCAGCTTGGTTCCCTCAGATACGCAGTATTTT.

This clonotype was recorded a few times. This chain connects TRBV12-3 or TRBV12-4 to TRBJ2-5, with a weak D call TRBD2 (5 bases). The CDR3 totals 15 residues. The V gene lost 7 bases and the J gene lost 1 base, with 16 bases spanning the gap. The CDR3 loop is CASKDRGQAQETQYF. As DNA, the CDR3 is TGTGCCAGCAAAGACCGGGGTCAGGCCCAAGAGACCCAGTACTTC.

This clonotype appeared many times. The rearrangement uses TRBV9 and TRBJ1-4; D may be TRBD1 (6 bases). V lost 0 bases and J lost 5, with 11 bases in between. Germline V gene lookup returns CDR1 SGDLS and CDR2 YYNGEE. The CDR3 sequence is 15 residues long. The CDR3 region is CASSVEPGANEKLFF. In DNA form, the CDR3 reads TGTGCCAGCAGCGTAGAACCGGGGGCGAATGAAAAACTGTTTTTT.

The chain recombines TRBV12-3 or TRBV12-4 with TRBJ1-6; no clear D. V was trimmed by 6 bases and J by 0 bases, leaving 12 bases between them. The CDR3 totals 16 residues. CDR3 coding DNA: TGTGCCAGCAGCGATCATGGAAACTCCTATAATTCACCCCTCCACTTT. It encodes CASSDHGNSYNSPLHF.

V is TRBV5-3 and J is TRBJ1-2; D is unclear. TRBV5-3 is an ORF, with its function uncertain. This CDR3 region has 12 residues. Trimming removed 4 bases at V and 8 bases at J, with 12 bases between. CDR3 residues: CARSLSFGGYTF. CDR3 sequence (DNA): TGTGCCAGAAGCCTATCTTTCGGAGGCTACACCTTC.

This clonotype showed up many times. V is TRBV20-1 and J is TRBJ1-2; D unclear. The CDR3 is made up of 11 amino acids. Trimming cost V 5 bases and J 8 bases, with 12 bases left between them. CDR1 and CDR2 from the germline V gene are DFQATT and SNEGSKA (reference sequence). CDR3 in amino acids: CSAGLSDGYTF. In DNA, the CDR3 is TGCAGTGCTGGCCTATCCGACGGCTACACCTTC.

This clonotype was seen more than once but under ten times. The chain links TRBV5-4 to TRBJ2-2; TRBD1 aligns across 10 bases. This CDR3 contains 16 residues. Trimming took 2 bases from V and 4 from J; bases not matched to a gene: 5. Germline loops: CDR1 SGHNT, CDR2 YYREEE (reference sequence). CDR3 bases: TGTGCCAGCAGCTTAACCGGGACAGGGGTCACCGGGGAGCTGTTTTTT. Residues: CASSLTGTGVTGELFF.

This clonotype was detected many times. The rearrangement joins TRBV7-2 to TRBJ2-3, with 9 nucleotides matching TRBD2. The CDR3 extends over 16 amino acids. Per the germline V gene, CDR1 is SGHTA and CDR2 is FQGNSA. After removal of 4 bases from V and 2 bases from J, the junction contained 7 bases not matched to a gene. The CDR3 region is CASSSRGGRITDTQYF. The DNA for the CDR3 is TGTGCCAGCAGCTCGCGGGGGGGGCGGATCACAGATACGCAGTATTTT.

This clonotype was detected ten times or more. V usage is TRBV12-3 or TRBV12-4 and J usage is TRBJ2-3; 8 nucleotides agree with TRBD1. The CDR3 length is 16 residues. Germline trimming cut 3 bases from V and 5 bases from J; bases unmatched to any gene: 10. The CDR3 spells CASSFLGGQEIDTQYF. The CDR3 DNA reads TGTGCCAGCAGTTTTTTAGGGGGACAGGAAATAGATACGCAGTATTTT.

This clonotype was seen at least ten times. The chain is built from TRBV12-3 or TRBV12-4 and TRBJ2-1; TRBD1 agrees at 8 bases. This CDR3 region has 16 residues. Unmatched junction bases numbered 5, after V lost 3 bases and J lost 1 base. Here the CDR3 DNA reads TGTGCCAGCAGTTTCCGGACAGGGAAATCCTACAATGAGCAGTTCTTC. Amino acids: CASSFRTGKSYNEQFF.

Ten or more counts support this clonotype. J is TRBJ2-5 and V is TRBV5-6; D unresolved. The germline gives CDR1 SGHDT, CDR2 YYEEEE. The CDR3 contains 13 residues. V lost 4 bases, J lost 7 bases, and 14 bases lay in between. DNA for the CDR3: TGTGCCAGCAGCCCTAGAGGTTTCGCGACCCAGTACTTC. Its translation is CASSPRGFATQYF.

The chain couples TRBV2 to TRBJ2-7; 7 bases line up with TRBD1. V lost 6 bases, J lost 3 bases, and 5 bases stayed unmatched. Germline V gene lookup returns CDR1 SNHLY and CDR2 FYNNEI. The length of the CDR3 is 13 residues. The CDR3 sequence: CASRRDSNYEQYV. CDR3 nucleotides: TGTGCCAGCAGGAGGGACAGTAACTACGAGCAGTACGTC.

This clonotype was found a few times. The chain links TRBV7-9 to TRBJ1-6, with D hard to call. V lost 1 base and J 7 bases, leaving 14 bases between the germline ends. The CDR3 has 16 amino acids. Per germline, CDR1 SEHNR and CDR2 FQNEAQ (reference sequence). CDR3 region: CASSLVQEIGNSPLHF. In nucleotides, the CDR3 is TGTGCCAGCAGCTTAGTCCAGGAAATTGGGAATTCACCCCTCCACTTT.

The rearrangement uses TRBV12-3 or TRBV12-4 and TRBJ2-2, with a tentative D call TRBD1 (6 bases). This CDR3 has 13 residues. Trimming removed 7 bases from V and 6 bases from J, with 12 bases in between. The CDR3 here is CASTEQGAGELFF. The CDR3 DNA reads as TGTGCCAGCACCGAACAGGGTGCCGGGGAGCTGTTTTTT.

This clonotype was recorded many times. The V and J genes are TRBV28 and TRBJ2-6; 7 positions agree with TRBD2. The CDR3 consists of 16 residues. J gave up 4 bases and V 5 bases, and 8 bases lay outside the gene matches. Germline V gives CDR1 MDHEN, CDR2 SYDVKM. The CDR3 region is CASSGREFSGANVLTF. The CDR3 coding sequence is TGTGCCAGCAGTGGGAGGGAATTCTCCGGGGCCAACGTCCTGACTTTC.

This chain links TRBV20-1 with TRBJ2-5; possibly TRBD2 for D (6 bases). The CDR3 totals 12 residues. The germline gives CDR1 DFQATT, CDR2 SNEGSKA (reference sequence). This CDR3 is CSLRSAAGTQYF. DNA of the CDR3: TGCAGCCTGCGGTCGGCAGCGGGGACCCAGTACTTC.